This T cell receptor (beta chain) was captured in a study of monozygotic twins with cystic fibrosis. Study-level background: Roughly 3.2 micrograms of fragmented DNA underwent about 15 PCR cycles for library preparation.

Study-wide findings and caveats: Age, concordance and disease severity did not associate with shared CDR3 numbers. In 13 of 16 pairs, V gene usage was closest to the co-twin's.

The repertoire was sequenced with immunoSEQ multiplex PCR; TCRdb's copy has only in-frame clones and lacks some. The table records tens of thousands of clones, approximately 96% of them present only once. Turning to this clone: What it binds is not known.

Sequenced sample: blood. The clonotype originates from a girl aged 2-10 years with cystic fibrosis.

The CDR3 coding sequence is TGTGCCAGCAGCTTAGGGACTCCTAGCGGGAGCCGCTCCTACGAGCAGTACTTC. Residues: CASSLGTPSGSRSYEQYF. The chain joins TRBV7-8 to TRBJ2-7; 10 bases align to TRBD2. This CDR3 has 18 residues. V trimming: 1 base; J trimming: 0 bases; junction bases outside the gene matches: 9. Germline V gene data show CDR1 as SGHVS and CDR2 as FQNEAQ.